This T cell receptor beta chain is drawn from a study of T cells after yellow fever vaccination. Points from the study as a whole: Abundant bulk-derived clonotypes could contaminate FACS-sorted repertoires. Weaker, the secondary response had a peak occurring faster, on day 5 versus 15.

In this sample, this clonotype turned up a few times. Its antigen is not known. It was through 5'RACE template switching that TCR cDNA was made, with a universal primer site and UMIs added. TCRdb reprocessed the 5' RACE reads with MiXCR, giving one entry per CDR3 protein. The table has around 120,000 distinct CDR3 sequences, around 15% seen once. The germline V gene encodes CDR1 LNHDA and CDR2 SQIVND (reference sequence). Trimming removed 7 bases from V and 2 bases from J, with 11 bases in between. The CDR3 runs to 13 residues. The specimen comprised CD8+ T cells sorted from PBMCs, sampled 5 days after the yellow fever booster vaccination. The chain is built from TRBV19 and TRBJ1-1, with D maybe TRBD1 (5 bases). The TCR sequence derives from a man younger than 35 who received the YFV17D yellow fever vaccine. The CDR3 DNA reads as TGTGCCAGTACGGACACCATTAACACTGAAGCTTTCTTT. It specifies CASTDTINTEAFF.